The rows below give T cell receptor beta chains drawn from one sample of a study of CD8 T cells in Susac syndrome. TCRdb fed the immunoSEQ multiplex PCR reads into MiXCR, producing one record per CDR3 protein. The table has roughly 50,000 distinct CDR3 sequences, 92% seen once. The sequencing sample was made of CD8+ T cells from PBMCs. The receptors were sampled from a human donor in good health. The CDR3 runs from the conserved cysteine through the conserved F or W. The D gene is left open where the match is weak. Clone size is not always given. Where it is, it says once, few, many or a class for expanded clones.

V gene	CDR3 length	D gene	J gene	clone size	CDR3 protein	CDR3 DNA
TRBV5-1	14	.	TRBJ1-1	.	CASSIYQGSPEAFF	TGCGCCAGCAGCATATATCAGGGCTCCCCTGAAGCTTTCTTT
TRBV9	15	.	TRBJ2-1	.	CASSVGASSYNEQFF	TGTGCCAGCAGCGTTGGCGCCAGCTCCTACAATGAGCAGTTCTTC
TRBV4-1	13	.	TRBJ2-1	.	CASSHEGVYEQFF	TGCGCCAGCAGCCACGAGGGGGTATATGAGCAGTTCTTC
TRBV28	14	TRBD2	TRBJ2-7	.	CASSILSGSYEQYF	TGTGCCAGCAGTATTCTTAGCGGGAGCTACGAGCAGTACTTC
TRBV6-5	12	.	TRBJ1-1	once	CASSYSPPEAFF	TGTGCCAGCAGTTACTCACCACCTGAAGCTTTCTTT
TRBV6-4	16	TRBD2	TRBJ2-1	.	CASSRNPSGSYNEQFF	TGTGCCAGCAGTCGAAATCCTAGCGGGAGTTACAATGAGCAGTTCTTC
TRBV13	14	.	TRBJ2-7	once	CASSFGRDKNEQYF	TGTGCCAGCAGCTTCGGCAGGGATAAGAACGAGCAGTACTTC
TRBV20-1	14	.	TRBJ1-2	.	CSARAVGDYYGYTF	TGCAGTGCTAGAGCAGTAGGGGATTACTATGGCTACACCTTC
TRBV3-1	18	TRBD2	TRBJ2-7	once	CASSPQPWTSGRSGEQYF	TGTGCCAGCAGCCCACAACCTTGGACTAGCGGGAGGTCGGGCGAGCAGTACTTC
TRBV15	17	.	TRBJ1-1	.	CATSRDPGGWVNTEAFF	TGTGCCACCAGCAGAGATCCCGGAGGTTGGGTGAACACTGAAGCTTTCTTT
TRBV27	16	.	TRBJ2-1	.	CASSLSLAGAHNEQFF	TGTGCCAGCAGTTTATCATTGGCGGGGGCCCACAATGAGCAGTTCTTC
TRBV3-1	15	TRBD2	TRBJ2-7	.	CASSQEPSGSYEQYF	TGTGCCAGCAGCCAAGAGCCTAGCGGGAGCTACGAGCAGTACTTC
TRBV24-1	13	TRBD1	TRBJ1-2	.	CATSDGTDPGYTF	TGTGCCACCAGTGACGGGACAGACCCTGGCTACACCTTC
TRBV4-1	13	TRBD2	TRBJ2-7	.	CASSPGLAREQYF	TGCGCCAGTTCACCCGGACTAGCCCGAGAGCAGTACTTC
TRBV9	14	.	TRBJ2-7	.	CASSVMEFSDEQYF	TGTGCCAGCAGCGTCATGGAGTTTAGCGACGAGCAGTACTTC
TRBV20-1	15	TRBD2	TRBJ2-1	.	CSARDLAGFHNEQFF	TGCAGTGCTAGAGATTTAGCGGGATTCCACAATGAGCAGTTCTTC
TRBV9	15	.	TRBJ2-4	once	CASSEDPLAKNIQYF	TGTGCCAGCAGCGAGGACCCACTAGCCAAAAACATTCAGTACTTC
TRBV3-1	15	.	TRBJ1-1	.	CASSQVQGFSLEAFF	TGTGCCAGCAGCCAAGTCCAGGGATTTAGCCTTGAAGCTTTCTTT
TRBV20-1	15	.	TRBJ2-3	.	CSARDRAGRTDTQYF	TGCAGTGCTAGAGATCGGGCAGGACGCACAGATACGCAGTATTTT
TRBV6-1	15	.	TRBJ1-2	.	CASTLEKGALDGYTF	TGTGCCAGCACTCTGGAGAAAGGTGCGCTAGATGGCTACACCTTC
TRBV6-5	15	TRBD1	TRBJ1-5	.	CASRSYAGGHQPQHF	TGTGCCAGCCGATCTTACGCAGGGGGCCATCAGCCCCAGCATTTT
TRBV4-1	15	TRBD1	TRBJ1-2	.	CASSHDGTGGAGYTF	TGCGCCAGCAGCCATGATGGGACAGGGGGCGCGGGCTACACCTTC
TRBV5-1	14	.	TRBJ2-7	.	CASSLQGPAYEQYF	TGCGCCAGCAGCTTGCAGGGACCGGCCTACGAGCAGTACTTC
TRBV6-1	15	.	TRBJ1-4	.	CASSDRTRFNEKLFF	TGTGCCAGCAGTGATCGGACAAGGTTTAATGAAAAACTGTTTTTT
TRBV10-3	18	.	TRBJ2-6	.	CAIWDWPSSRSGANVLTF	TGTGCCATCTGGGACTGGCCCTCATCCCGCTCTGGGGCCAACGTCCTGACTTTC
TRBV7-9	15	TRBD1	TRBJ2-1	.	CASLDRDRIFHEQFF	TGTGCCAGCCTGGACCGGGACAGGATATTCCATGAGCAGTTCTTC
TRBV7-9	14	.	TRBJ1-2	.	CASSLGGEVRGYTF	TGTGCCAGCAGCTTGGGAGGTGAGGTTCGCGGCTACACCTTC
TRBV6-2/TRBV6-3	14	.	TRBJ1-1	.	CASSYWDTDTEAFF	TGTGCCAGCAGTTACTGGGACACCGACACTGAAGCTTTCTTT
TRBV4-1	15	.	TRBJ2-5	.	CASSSPGAGQETQYF	TGCGCCAGCAGCTCTCCAGGCGCGGGGCAAGAGACCCAGTACTTC
TRBV29-1	14	TRBD1	TRBJ2-7	.	CSVVRTGAFYEQYF	TGCAGCGTTGTACGGACAGGGGCCTTCTACGAGCAGTACTTC
TRBV5-1	14	.	TRBJ2-1	few	CASSERNSYNEQFF	TGCGCCAGCAGTGAGCGGAACTCCTACAATGAGCAGTTCTTC
TRBV19	14	TRBD1	TRBJ1-2	.	CASSITDRAYGYTF	TGTGCCAGTAGTATTACGGACAGGGCCTATGGCTACACCTTC
TRBV7-9	18	TRBD1	TRBJ2-6	.	CASSHSPGTGSGANVLTF	TGTGCCAGCAGCCACAGTCCCGGGACAGGGTCTGGGGCCAACGTCCTGACTTTC
TRBV15	17	.	TRBJ1-4	.	CATSRDIVDAYNEKLFF	TGTGCCACCAGCAGAGATATCGTGGACGCTTATAATGAAAAACTGTTTTTT
TRBV30	14	.	TRBJ2-7	.	CASTSNDGFYEQYF	TGTGCCTCTACATCAAACGACGGATTCTACGAGCAGTACTTC
TRBV20-1	15	.	TRBJ2-3	.	CSASGSNLGTDTQYF	TGCAGTGCTAGCGGGAGTAATTTGGGGACAGATACGCAGTATTTT
TRBV12-3/TRBV12-4	17	.	TRBJ2-7	.	CASSPMASVKSSYEQYF	TGTGCCAGCAGTCCAATGGCTAGCGTCAAGAGCTCCTACGAGCAGTACTTC
TRBV4-1	17	.	TRBJ2-2	.	CASSRDLRGANTGELFF	TGCGCCAGCAGCCGAGACCTTAGGGGAGCGAACACCGGGGAGCTGTTTTTT
TRBV13	17	.	TRBJ1-2	.	CASSLGGSAAITYGYTF	TGTGCCAGCAGCTTAGGGGGCTCGGCCGCCATAACTTATGGCTACACCTTC